Presented here are 30 T cell receptor beta chains from one specimen sequenced in a study of PD-L1 blockade in urothelial cancer. Time point noted: peripheral blood 6 weeks after treatment start. Assay used: immunoSEQ multiplex PCR; TCRdb lists only in-frame clones, some missing. The sample lists approximately 79,000 clones; approximately 90% were seen once. Sequencing was performed on PBMCs, taken around atezolizumab (anti-PD-L1) treatment. These receptors were taken from a woman at least 80 years old with urothelial cancer.

The rearrangement links TRBV4-1 to TRBJ1-3; D possibly corresponds to TRBD1 (5 bases). The CDR3 runs to 15 residues. V shed 0 bases and J shed 5 bases, with 11 bases lying between them. Germline assignment: CDR1 MGHRA and CDR2 YSYEKL. The CDR3 protein is CASSQETTERNTIYF. The DNA of the CDR3 is TGCGCCAGCAGCCAAGAGACGACAGAAAGAAACACCATATATTTT.

As regards this clone: One junction end disagrees with the germline gene, perhaps due to a read error. The gene calls are TRBV6-1 and TRBJ1-5; D not certain. The CDR3 is made up of 12 amino acids. Germline V gives CDR1 MNHNS, CDR2 SASEGT. The CDR3 DNA follows: TGTGCCAGCAGTGAAGCTAAGGTTAGCCCTTTTTTT. Translated: CASSEAKVSPFF.

The table lists this clone with a count of one. The chain carries TRBV4-1 and TRBJ2-1; possibly TRBD2 for D (6 bases). The ends were cut back, 3 bases at V and 7 bases at J, with 16 bases in the middle. The CDR3 consists of 15 residues. Germline V gene lookup returns CDR1 MGHRA and CDR2 YSYEKL. The CDR3 DNA follows: TGCGCCAGCAGCCAGACCGATCTAGCGTCGAATGAGCAGTTCTTC. Translated, it gives CASSQTDLASNEQFF.

DNA for the CDR3: TGTGCCTGGAAGGGACAGGGAACCTATGGCTACACCTTC. Protein: CAWKGQGTYGYTF. V gene TRBV30 combines with J gene TRBJ1-2, with TRBD1 matching 9 bases. The CDR3 length is 13 residues. Germline V gene data show CDR1 as GTSNPN and CDR2 as SVGIG (reference sequence). V trimming: 4 bases; J trimming: 4 bases; junction bases outside the gene matches: 4.

J is TRBJ1-1 and V is TRBV7-9; D possibly corresponds to TRBD1 (6 bases). The CDR3 spans 15 residues. CDR1 is SEHNR and CDR2 is FQNEAQ in the germline V gene (reference sequence). V gave up 5 bases and J gave up 5 bases, with 18 bases separating them. The CDR3 protein is CASSPLTGPRTEAFF. The CDR3 DNA follows: TGTGCCAGCAGCCCCCTGACAGGCCCAAGGACTGAAGCTTTCTTT.

This chain joins TRBV5-4 and TRBJ1-5; a weak D match, TRBD1 (5 bases). V was shortened by 6 bases and J by 2 bases, with 12 bases between the two germline ends. The length of the CDR3 is 14 residues. Germline V gene data show CDR1 as SGHNT and CDR2 as YYREEE (reference sequence). The CDR3: CASTVQGGNQPQHF. CDR3 DNA sequence: TGTGCCAGCACCGTCCAGGGCGGCAATCAGCCCCAGCATTTT.

The gene calls are TRBV28 and TRBJ2-7, with D maybe TRBD1 (5 bases). CDR3 size: 13 residues. Germline CDR1 MDHEN, CDR2 SYDVKM. V was shortened by 3 bases and J by 6 bases, with 12 bases between the two germline ends. The CDR3 DNA is TGTGCCAGCAGTTTGGGTACAGGAGCCGAGCAGTACTTC. Its protein product is CASSLGTGAEQYF.

This chain links TRBV7-2 with TRBJ2-1; 8 bases align to TRBD2. Trimming removed 3 bases from V and 7 bases from J; junction bases left unmatched: 11. Germline V CDR1 and CDR2: SGHTA, FQGNSA. The CDR3 has 16 residues. This CDR3 is CASSFQGLGLGNEQFF. The CDR3 nucleotides are TGTGCCAGCAGCTTCCAGGGACTAGGCCTTGGGAATGAGCAGTTCTTC.

The chain is built from TRBV5-5 and TRBJ1-5; maybe TRBD1 (5 bases). Germline lookup yields CDR1 SGHKS and CDR2 YYEKEE (reference sequence). CDR3 length equals 15 residues. The germline V and J ends were trimmed by 0 bases and 4 bases, with 11 bases remaining between them. The DNA for the CDR3 is TGTGCCAGCAGCTTGGCGGGGGTGCCTAATCAGCCCCAGCATTTT. Its translation is CASSLAGVPNQPQHF.

The chain employs TRBV10-3 and TRBJ2-7; a weak D match, TRBD2 (5 bases). The V and J ends lost 2 bases and 2 bases respectively, with 16 bases between them. The CDR3 loop spans 16 amino acids. CDR1 and CDR2 (germline): ENHRY, SYGVKD. The CDR3, as DNA: TGTGCCATCAGTGAGGCAGCGTCCACGCGGGCCTACGAGCAGTACTTC. Its protein product is CAISEAASTRAYEQYF.

The chain has TRBV5-3 and TRBJ2-7; unclear D gene. TRBV5-3 has ORF status, its function being uncertain. This CDR3 contains 15 residues. V lost 0 bases and J 0 bases, leaving 10 bases between the germline ends. Here the CDR3 reads CARSLESRLSYEQYF. The CDR3 coding sequence is TGTGCCAGAAGCTTGGAGAGCAGACTCTCCTACGAGCAGTACTTC.

This chain joins TRBV6-1 and TRBJ2-5, with 11 bases matching TRBD1. This CDR3 contains 16 residues. From germline, CDR1 is MNHNS and CDR2 SASEGT. V was clipped by 4 bases and J by 3 bases; unmatched bases: 7. The CDR3 DNA reads as TGTGCCAGCAGTGGCGGGACAGGGGGGGGCAAAGAGACCCAGTACTTC. Its translation is CASSGGTGGGKETQYF.

The chain joins TRBV15 to TRBJ2-7, with 7 positions matching TRBD1. The CDR3 sequence is 13 residues long. V shed 5 bases, J shed 4 bases, and the junction held 5 bases outside the gene matches. Germline CDR1 is LNHNV and CDR2 is YYDKDF (reference sequence). This CDR3 reads CATSPGTEYEQYF. DNA of the CDR3: TGTGCCACCAGCCCTGGGACAGAATACGAGCAGTACTTC.

The V call is TRBV27, the J call TRBJ2-1; 8 bases map to TRBD2. V trimming: 4 bases; J trimming: 5 bases; junction bases outside the gene matches: 10. CDR3 size: 16 residues. Germline CDR1 reads MNHEY; CDR2 reads SMNVEV (reference sequence). CDR3 sequence reads: CASSSTGLVSHNEQFF. CDR3 bases: TGTGCCAGCAGTTCCACGGGACTAGTATCCCACAATGAGCAGTTCTTC.

The rearrangement links TRBV25-1 to TRBJ2-5; no clear D gene. The CDR3 sequence is 11 residues long. Between the trimmed V and J ends, which lost 3 bases and 5 bases, there was a span of 4 bases. Germline assignment: CDR1 MGHDK and CDR2 SYGVNS. The CDR3 is CASSDRETQYF. DNA for the CDR3: TGTGCCAGCAGTGACAGGGAGACCCAGTACTTC.

The chain links TRBV25-1 to TRBJ1-1; TRBD1 matches at 8 bases. The CDR3 consists of 16 residues. CDR1 and CDR2 from the germline V gene are MGHDK and SYGVNS. V was clipped by 5 bases and J by 0 bases; unmatched bases: 8. In DNA form, the CDR3 reads TGTGCCAGCAGTACCCGGACAGGGCCAATGAACACTGAAGCTTTCTTT. This encodes CASSTRTGPMNTEAFF.

V is TRBV25-1 and J is TRBJ1-1; TRBD1 agrees at 7 bases. V dropped 0 bases and J dropped 5; count of bases not matched to a gene: 6. Germline V CDR1 and CDR2: MGHDK, SYGVNS. The CDR3 consists of 15 residues. This chain's CDR3 is CASSEYKVTGTEAFF. The DNA of the CDR3 is TGTGCCAGCAGTGAATATAAGGTGACAGGGACTGAAGCTTTCTTT.

V usage is TRBV6-6 and J usage is TRBJ2-1; 11 bases are a match to TRBD2. Germline lookup yields CDR1 MNHNY and CDR2 SVGAGI (reference sequence). V was clipped by 7 bases and J by 9 bases; unmatched bases: 8. The CDR3 is 14 amino acids. The CDR3 DNA follows: TGTGCCAGCAATGAGGGACTAGCGGTAGCTGAGCAGTTCTTC. It translates to CASNEGLAVAEQFF.

This clone was found once. J is TRBJ1-4 and V is TRBV19, with 10 positions matching TRBD1. Trimming took 7 bases from V and 8 from J; bases not matched to a gene: 1. Germline CDR1 and CDR2: LNHDA and SQIVND (reference sequence). The CDR3 runs to 12 residues. This chain's CDR3 is CASMGQGEKLFF. In DNA form, the CDR3 reads TGTGCCAGTATGGGACAGGGGGAAAAACTGTTTTTT.

This clone was seen more than once but under ten times. V gene TRBV5-6 combines with J gene TRBJ1-1; perhaps TRBD1 as D (6 bases). Germline CDR1 and CDR2: SGHDT and YYEEEE. This CDR3 has 15 amino acids. The V gene lost 4 bases and the J gene lost 4 bases, with 17 bases spanning the gap. This CDR3 reads CASSLGHPIPTEAFF. CDR3 bases: TGTGCCAGCAGCCTGGGACACCCTATCCCCACTGAAGCTTTCTTT.

V is TRBV5-1 and J is TRBJ2-3, with 10 bases matching TRBD2. The CDR3 contains 17 residues. Germline V lookup: CDR1 SGHRS, CDR2 YFSETQ. V was clipped by 4 bases and J by 5 bases; unmatched bases: 13. For the CDR3, the DNA is TGCGCCAGCAGCCTTCCCTCCCTAGCGGGAGCTGGAGATACGCAGTATTTT. Protein product: CASSLPSLAGAGDTQYF.

V usage is TRBV5-8 and J usage is TRBJ2-1; 12 positions match TRBD2. V shed 2 bases and J 2 bases; nucleotides not matched to a gene: 8. The CDR3 is 18 residues long. CDR1 and CDR2 from the germline V gene are SGHTS and YDEGEE. In DNA, the CDR3 is TGTGCCAGCAGCTTCGCAGGACTAGCGGGGAGAACCTACAATGAGCAGTTCTTC. Amino acid sequence: CASSFAGLAGRTYNEQFF.

A note on this clone: At one end the junction does not follow the germline gene, possibly because of a read error. The V and J genes are TRBV19 and TRBJ1-2; D not resolved. Germline CDR1 reads LNHDA; CDR2 reads SQIVND (reference sequence). The CDR3 length is 14 residues. CDR3 protein: CASSIGLTNSGYTF. CDR3 sequence (DNA): TGTGCCAGTAGTATTGGGCTCACCAACTCTGGCTACACCTTC.

The chain carries TRBV27 and TRBJ2-5; possibly TRBD2 for D (6 bases). Germline V gives CDR1 MNHEY, CDR2 SMNVEV (reference sequence). V gave up 5 bases and J gave up 2 bases, with 24 bases separating them. CDR3 length equals 18 residues. The CDR3 is CASSPLGITRRGQETQYF. CDR3 sequence (DNA): TGTGCCAGCAGTCCTCTAGGGATTACAAGGAGGGGTCAAGAGACCCAGTACTTC.

The chain has TRBV6-5 and TRBJ1-2; TRBD1 matches at 9 bases. Germline V gene data show CDR1 as MNHEY and CDR2 as SVGAGI. This CDR3 comprises 15 residues. V was pared by 6 bases and J by 1 base, with 6 bases of the junction left unmatched. The CDR3 spells CASRPDRGSNYGYTF. Here the CDR3 DNA reads TGTGCCAGCAGACCAGACAGGGGGAGTAACTATGGCTACACCTTC.

This rearrangement joins TRBV13 to TRBJ1-3, with 9 bases that match TRBD1. Trimming at V came to 0 bases and at J to 5 bases, leaving 2 bases not matched to a gene. Germline V gives CDR1 PRHDT, CDR2 FYEKMQ (reference sequence). This CDR3 comprises 15 residues. CDR3 nucleotide sequence: TGTGCCAGCAGCTTAGGGGACAGGGGTCGAAACACCATATATTTT. It translates to CASSLGDRGRNTIYF.

The chain links TRBV5-1 to TRBJ1-1; D is possibly TRBD1 (6 bases). The V end was cut by 4 bases, the J end by 1 base, with 11 bases between. Germline CDR1 is SGHRS and CDR2 is YFSETQ. The CDR3 length is 14 residues. CDR3 DNA sequence: TGCGCCAGCAGCCTAGGGGGAAAGAACACTGAAGCTTTCTTT. Translation gives CASSLGGKNTEAFF.

This chain uses TRBV28 with TRBJ1-5; D is unclear. Germline CDR1 is MDHEN and CDR2 is SYDVKM. V lost 2 bases to trimming and J lost 0 bases, with 8 bases between them. This CDR3 contains 15 residues. The CDR3 sequence: CASSLQVYSNQPQHF. CDR3 nucleotide sequence: TGTGCCAGCAGTTTACAGGTATATAGCAATCAGCCCCAGCATTTT.

This chain connects TRBV5-6 to TRBJ2-6; D gene uncertain. V was clipped by 0 bases and J by 2 bases, with 9 bases between them. The CDR3 has 16 amino acids. Germline V lookup: CDR1 SGHDT, CDR2 YYEEEE. In DNA, the CDR3 is TGTGCCAGCAGCTTGGTGGCAGAGGCTGGGGCCAACGTCCTGACTTTC. Translated, it gives CASSLVAEAGANVLTF.

This chain uses TRBV6-1 with TRBJ2-5; possibly TRBD2 for D (6 bases). The DNA end is a closer match to TRBJ2-7, so the J assignment may be wrong. Germline CDR1 reads MNHNS; CDR2 reads SASEGT. The CDR3 runs to 13 residues. CDR3 in DNA: TGTGCCAGCAGTTTAGGGCGGGAATTCGAGCAGTACTTC. This gives the protein CASSLGREFEQYF.